Following are 11 T cell receptor beta chains from one sample sequenced in a study of early T cells in non-severe SARS-CoV-2 infection. Each CDR3 protein gets one entry after TCRdb re-called the 5' RACE reads with MiXCR. The repertoire has tens of thousands of distinct CDR3 sequences, 11% to 15% of them found once; the top ten carry approximately 10%. The specimen sequenced was whole blood. The receptors come from an adult who was a healthcare worker with PCR-confirmed SARS-CoV-2 infection or an uninfected control (not recorded which).

The table lists this clonotype with a few counts. The germline gene is not matched at one end of the junction; a read error may be the cause. This chain joins TRBV6-2 or TRBV6-3 and TRBJ1-2; possibly TRBD1 for D (6 bases). Per the germline V gene, CDR1 is MNHEY and CDR2 is SVGEGT. This CDR3 comprises 14 residues. The CDR3 spells CASRHTGPNYGHTF. In nucleotides, the CDR3 is TGTGCCAGCAGACATACAGGGCCCAACTATGGCCACACCTTC.

The sample holds a few counts of this clonotype. This chain connects TRBV10-2 to TRBJ1-5, with a tentative D call TRBD1 (5 bases). The V end lost 3 bases, the J end lost 0 bases, and 9 bases lay between the germline ends. The CDR3 length is 15 residues. CDR1 is WSHSY, CDR2 SAAADI, per germline. The DNA for the CDR3 is TGCGCCAGCAGTGAATGGGGCAATAGCAATCAGCCCCAGCATTTT. This codes for CASSEWGNSNQPQHF.

This clonotype was counted only a few times. The gene calls are TRBV10-3 and TRBJ2-3; D perhaps matches TRBD2 (6 bases). This CDR3 has 15 amino acids. The germline gives CDR1 ENHRY, CDR2 SYGVKD. V was shortened by 2 bases and J by 2 bases, with 11 bases between the two germline ends. The CDR3 sequence is CAISETGEATDTQYF. The CDR3 DNA is TGTGCCATCAGTGAGACGGGGGAGGCCACAGATACGCAGTATTTT.

This chain connects TRBV6-1 to TRBJ2-7; 7 nucleotides agree with TRBD2. The CDR3 spans 15 residues. V shed 1 base, J shed 4 bases, and the junction held 7 bases outside the gene matches. Germline-derived CDR1 and CDR2 are MNHNS and SASEGT. CDR3: CASSEGGGSNYEQYF. The CDR3 region has the DNA TGTGCCAGCAGTGAAGGCGGCGGGAGCAATTACGAGCAGTACTTC.

Remarks on this clonotype: A read error may explain this, as a much larger clone is one base away. The chain links TRBV28 to TRBJ1-1; D is ambiguous. The CDR3 runs 11 residues. Trimming took off 5 bases at V and 2 bases at J, with 3 bases between the two ends. CDR1 is MDHEN and CDR2 is SYDVKM in the germline V gene. The DNA for the CDR3 is TGTGCCAGCAGTCCTAACACTGAAGCTTTCTTT. The encoded protein is CASSPNTEAFF.

A few counts support this clonotype. J is TRBJ1-2 and V is TRBV18; tentative D call: TRBD1 (5 bases). Germline-derived CDR1 and CDR2 are KGHSH and LQKENI. Trimming cost V 3 bases and J 6 bases, with 14 bases left between them. The CDR3 length is 14 residues. For the CDR3, the DNA is TGTGCCAGCTCACCCCGGGGGAGTAGTGATGGCTACACCTTC. This sequence encodes CASSPRGSSDGYTF.

The chain is built from TRBV12-3 or TRBV12-4 and TRBJ1-5; D possibly corresponds to TRBD1 (5 bases). The CDR3 extends over 14 amino acids. V was shortened by 1 base and J by 7 bases, with 11 bases between the two germline ends. The chain's CDR3 is CASSLVQGRQPQHF. CDR3 nucleotide sequence: TGTGCCAGCAGTTTAGTCCAGGGAAGGCAGCCCCAGCATTTT.

The chain employs TRBV6-5 and TRBJ1-6, with D uncertain. The length of the CDR3 is 12 residues. Trimming shortened V by 6 bases and J by 6 bases, and 6 bases separated the two germline ends. The germline gives CDR1 MNHEY, CDR2 SVGAGI. The CDR3 protein is CASRRVNSPLHF. The CDR3 bases are TGTGCCAGCAGACGAGTTAATTCACCCCTCCACTTT.

The rearrangement uses TRBV3-1 and TRBJ2-7; 7 positions match TRBD2. Germline trimming cut 0 bases from V and 5 bases from J; bases unmatched to any gene: 7. The CDR3 is 15 residues long. Germline V CDR1 and CDR2: LGHDT, YNNKEL (reference sequence). The CDR3 protein is CASSQDRRGMDEQYF. CDR3 coding DNA: TGTGCCAGCAGCCAAGATCGGCGGGGGATGGACGAGCAGTACTTC.

This clonotype has only a few counts. The CDR3 DNA follows: TGTGCCAGCAGTTTCCGGACTAGCGGGGGGGCTCGCGATACGCAGTATTTT. Translation: CASSFRTSGGARDTQYF. The rearrangement uses TRBV6-6 and TRBJ2-3; 15 positions agree with TRBD2. The V and J ends lost 4 bases and 6 bases, in that order; junction bases with no gene match: 8. Germline V lookup: CDR1 MNHNY, CDR2 SVGAGI (reference sequence). CDR3 length: 17 amino acids.

This clonotype came up many times. V is TRBV3-1 and J is TRBJ2-7; 7 nucleotides match TRBD1. This CDR3 is 15 amino acids long. The germline gives CDR1 LGHDT, CDR2 YNNKEL (reference sequence). Losses at the gene ends were 4 bases for V and 4 bases for J; bases not matched to a gene: 10. The DNA of the CDR3 is TGTGCCAGCAGCCCACGGGACAGATTGTTATACGAGCAGTACTTC. Translating it yields CASSPRDRLLYEQYF.